The 8 T cell receptor beta chains below all came from one sample that was sequenced in a study of blood T cell repertoires in COVID-19. Libraries were prepared by immunoSEQ multiplex PCR; TCRdb keeps only in-frame clonotypes and omits some of them. Here the sample spans fewer than 300,000 clones, roughly 89% being singletons. The sample comprised peripheral blood. The receptor set was obtained from a man aged 30-40 years with acute or convalescent COVID-19.

Comments on this clone: One end of the junction varies from germline; a read error may be responsible. The CDR3 region is CASSLGVASGLYNEQFF. The CDR3 coding sequence is TGTGCTAGCAGCTTAGGAGTGGCTAGCGGGCTTTACAATGAGCAGTTCTTC. The chain uses TRBV7-7 and TRBJ2-1; 8 bases fit TRBD2. Germline CDR1 is SSHAT and CDR2 is FNYEAQ (reference sequence). The CDR3 has 17 amino acids.

The V call is TRBV5-1, the J call TRBJ2-2, with TRBD1 matching over 11 bases. V was clipped by 5 bases and J by 6 bases; unmatched bases: 3. This CDR3 region has 14 residues. The germline CDR1 and CDR2 sequences are SGHRS and YFSETQ. The CDR3 spells CASRRDRGSGELFF. The DNA for the CDR3 is TGCGCCAGCAGACGGGACAGGGGGTCCGGGGAGCTGTTTTTT.

This chain links TRBV5-1 with TRBJ2-3; possible D gene TRBD1, 6 bases. This CDR3 is built from 15 residues. In germline, CDR1 is SGHRS, CDR2 YFSETQ. The V and J ends lost 4 bases and 3 bases respectively, with 15 bases between them. The CDR3 DNA reads TGCGCCAGCAGCCTCATTGGGGGCTCTACAGATACGCAGTATTTT. It translates to CASSLIGGSTDTQYF.

The chain employs TRBV5-6 and TRBJ2-7, with 7 positions matching TRBD1. This CDR3 spans 15 amino acids. Trimming removed 2 bases from V and 3 bases from J; junction bases left unmatched: 8. CDR1 is SGHDT, CDR2 YYEEEE, per germline. This CDR3 reads CASSFDRAIIYEQYF. The CDR3 DNA sequence: TGTGCCAGCAGCTTTGACAGGGCTATAATCTACGAGCAGTACTTC.

Comment on this clone: Compared with germline, one end of the junction differs, possibly owing to a read error. V and J are TRBV5-1 and TRBJ2-7; perhaps TRBD1 as D (5 bases). Germline V gives CDR1 SGHRS, CDR2 YFSETQ. The CDR3 runs 14 residues. The CDR3 DNA reads as TGCGCCAGCAGCACAGGACGGCTCTCCCACGAGCAGTACTTC. Protein product: CASSTGRLSHEQYF.

The chain is built from TRBV7-3 and TRBJ2-1, with D uncertain. CDR1 and CDR2 (germline): SGHTA, FQGTGA. The CDR3 consists of 13 residues. V dropped 0 bases and J dropped 4 bases, with 4 bases sitting between them. The chain's CDR3 is CASSLTEYNEQFF. The CDR3 DNA reads TGTGCCAGCAGCTTAACGGAGTACAATGAGCAGTTCTTC.

This clone was detected a few times. J is TRBJ1-4 and V is TRBV30; D is unclear. V gave up 2 bases and J gave up 8 bases, with 18 bases separating them. The CDR3 is 15 amino acids. CDR1 is GTSNPN, CDR2 SVGIG, per germline (reference sequence). For the CDR3, the DNA is TGTGCCTGGAGTAGAAAGGGAGTTTACGACGAAAAACTGTTTTTT. Protein: CAWSRKGVYDEKLFF.

The chain links TRBV4-2 to TRBJ1-1; D is perhaps TRBD1 (6 bases). CDR1 and CDR2 (germline): LGHNA, YNFKEQ. The CDR3 covers 17 residues. V was clipped by 3 bases and J by 2 bases, with 19 bases between them. The CDR3 bases are TGTGCCAGCAGCCACCTATCCGGGACAAGAGTAAACACTGAAGCTTTCTTT. Translating gives CASSHLSGTRVNTEAFF.